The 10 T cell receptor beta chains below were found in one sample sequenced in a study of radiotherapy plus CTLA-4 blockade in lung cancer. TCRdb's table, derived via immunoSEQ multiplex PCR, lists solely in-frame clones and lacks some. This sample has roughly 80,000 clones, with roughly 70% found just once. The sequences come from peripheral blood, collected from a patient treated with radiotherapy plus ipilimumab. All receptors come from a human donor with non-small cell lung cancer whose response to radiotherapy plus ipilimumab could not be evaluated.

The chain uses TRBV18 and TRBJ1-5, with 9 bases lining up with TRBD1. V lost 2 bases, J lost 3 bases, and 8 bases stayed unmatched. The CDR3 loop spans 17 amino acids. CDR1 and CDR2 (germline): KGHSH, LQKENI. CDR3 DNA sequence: TGTGCCAGCTCACCAAATGAAGGGACAGGGATCAATCAGCCCCAGCATTTT. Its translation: CASSPNEGTGINQPQHF.

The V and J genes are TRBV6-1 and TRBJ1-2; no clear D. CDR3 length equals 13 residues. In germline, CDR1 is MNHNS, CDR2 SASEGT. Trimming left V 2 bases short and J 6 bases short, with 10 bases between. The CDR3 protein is CASSEPSGNGYTF. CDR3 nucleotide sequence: TGTGCCAGCAGTGAACCTTCGGGGAATGGCTACACCTTC.

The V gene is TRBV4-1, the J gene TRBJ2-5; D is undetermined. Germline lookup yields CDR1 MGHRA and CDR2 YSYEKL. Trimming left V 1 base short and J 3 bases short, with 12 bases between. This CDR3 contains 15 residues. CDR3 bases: TGCGCCAGCAGCCAAGCTCTCCCGGTAAAAGAGACCCAGTACTTC. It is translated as CASSQALPVKETQYF.

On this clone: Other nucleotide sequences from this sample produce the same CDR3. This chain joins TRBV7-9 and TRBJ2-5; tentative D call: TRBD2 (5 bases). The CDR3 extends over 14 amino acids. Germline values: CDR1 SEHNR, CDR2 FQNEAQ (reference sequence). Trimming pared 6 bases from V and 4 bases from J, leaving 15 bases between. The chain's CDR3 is CASSSYGMGETQYF. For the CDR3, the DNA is TGTGCCAGCAGTAGTTACGGGATGGGAGAGACCCAGTACTTC.

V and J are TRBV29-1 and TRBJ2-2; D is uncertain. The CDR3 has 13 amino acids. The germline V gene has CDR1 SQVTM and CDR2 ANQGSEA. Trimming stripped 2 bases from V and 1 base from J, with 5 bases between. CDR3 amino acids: CSVEPGNTGELFF. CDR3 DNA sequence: TGCAGCGTTGAACCAGGGAACACCGGGGAGCTGTTTTTT.

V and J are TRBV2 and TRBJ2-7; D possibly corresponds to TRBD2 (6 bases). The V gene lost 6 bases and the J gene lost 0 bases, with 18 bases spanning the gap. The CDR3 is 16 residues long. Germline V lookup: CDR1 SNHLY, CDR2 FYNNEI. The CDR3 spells CASREGRTGASYEQYF. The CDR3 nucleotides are TGTGCCAGCAGGGAGGGGCGAACAGGAGCCTCCTACGAGCAGTACTTC.

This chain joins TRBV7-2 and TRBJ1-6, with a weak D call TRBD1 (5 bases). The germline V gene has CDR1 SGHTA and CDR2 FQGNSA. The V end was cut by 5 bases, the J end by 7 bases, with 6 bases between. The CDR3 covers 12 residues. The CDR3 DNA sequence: TGTGCCAGCAGCGACAGAAATTCACCCCTCCACTTT. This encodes CASSDRNSPLHF.

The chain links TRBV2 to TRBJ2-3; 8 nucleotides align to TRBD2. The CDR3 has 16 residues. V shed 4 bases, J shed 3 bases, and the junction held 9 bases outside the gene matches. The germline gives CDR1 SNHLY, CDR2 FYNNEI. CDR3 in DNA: TGTGCCAGCAGTGTCATTCGGGCGGGAGGAACAGATACGCAGTATTTT. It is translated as CASSVIRAGGTDTQYF.

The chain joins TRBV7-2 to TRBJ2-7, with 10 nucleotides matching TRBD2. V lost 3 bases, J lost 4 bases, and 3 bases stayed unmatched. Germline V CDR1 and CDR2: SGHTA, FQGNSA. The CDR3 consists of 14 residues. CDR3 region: CASSFSGRRYEQYF. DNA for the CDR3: TGTGCCAGCAGCTTTAGCGGGAGGAGGTACGAGCAGTACTTC.

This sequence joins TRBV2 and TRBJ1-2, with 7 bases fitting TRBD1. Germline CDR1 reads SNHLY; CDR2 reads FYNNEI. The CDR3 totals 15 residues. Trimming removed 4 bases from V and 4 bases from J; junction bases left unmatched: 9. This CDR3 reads CASSGDSLKVYGYTF. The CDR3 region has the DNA TGTGCCAGCAGTGGGGACAGCCTAAAGGTCTATGGCTACACCTTC.